This T cell receptor (beta chain) was documented in a study of blood T cell repertoires in COVID-19. V lost 4 bases and J lost 5, with 15 bases in between. The CDR3 contains 14 residues. Germline V gene lookup returns CDR1 MGHRA and CDR2 YSYEKL. The protocol was immunoSEQ multiplex PCR, while the TCRdb copy is restricted to in-frame clones and leaves out a portion. The sample includes approximately 300,000 clones, 75% to 90% seen only once; the top ten take 1.5% to 2%. The TCR comes from a woman aged 25 to 45 who had been exposed to COVID-19. This chain joins TRBV4-1 and TRBJ2-7; D unresolved. Sequencing input: PBMCs or T cells enriched from blood (not recorded which). The CDR3 sequence: CASSPWQQANEQYF. The CDR3 DNA reads as TGCGCCAGCAGCCCCTGGCAGCAGGCCAACGAGCAGTACTTC.